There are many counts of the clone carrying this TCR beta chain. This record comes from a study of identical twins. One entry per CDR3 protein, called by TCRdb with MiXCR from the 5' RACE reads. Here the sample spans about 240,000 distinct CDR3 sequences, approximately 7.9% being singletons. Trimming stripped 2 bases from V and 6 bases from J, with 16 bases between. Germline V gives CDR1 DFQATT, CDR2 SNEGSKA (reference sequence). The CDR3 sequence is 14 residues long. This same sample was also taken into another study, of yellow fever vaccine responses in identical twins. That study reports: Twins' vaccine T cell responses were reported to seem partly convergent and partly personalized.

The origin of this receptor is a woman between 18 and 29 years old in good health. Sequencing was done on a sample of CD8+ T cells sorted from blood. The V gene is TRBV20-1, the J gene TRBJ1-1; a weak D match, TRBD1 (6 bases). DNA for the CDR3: TGCAGTGCTAGATCCTACAGGGAAATCGCTGAAGCTTTCTTT. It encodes CSARSYREIAEAFF.